This T cell receptor beta chain was sequenced for a study of response to subunit inactivated influenza vaccine. V was clipped by 8 bases and J by 3 bases; unmatched bases: 5. This CDR3 spans 13 amino acids. CDR1 is MDHEN and CDR2 is SYDVKM in the germline V gene. TCRdb itself ran the RT-PCR reads through MiXCR, one entry per CDR3 protein. The table includes about 700,000 distinct CDR3 sequences, about 14% detected once. The chain has TRBV28 and TRBJ2-7; 9 nucleotides match TRBD1. Sequenced here: PBMCs from blood, sampled approximately 15 days before vaccination. This TCR was sampled from a man aged 50-60 years who received an inactivated influenza vaccine. The chain's CDR3 is CASGQGRDYEQYF. In DNA form, the CDR3 reads TGTGCCAGCGGACAGGGGAGGGACTACGAGCAGTACTTC. Supplemented by reference TRBV28 and TRBJ2-7, the full variable domain reads DVKVTQSSRYLVKRTGEKVFLECVQDMDHENMFWYRQDPGLGLRLIYFSYDVKMKEKGDIPEGYSVSREKKERFSLILESASTNQTSMYLCASGQGRDYEQYFGPGTRLTVT.